Sequencing of this TCR beta chain was carried out in a study of CD8 T cells in Susac syndrome. Bulk CD8+ and CD4+ cells came from magnetic negative isolation; CD8+ TEMRA by FACS. Random hexamers were used to reverse transcribe roughly 0.5 to 1 ug of RNA. Via MiXCR, TCRdb re-called the immunoSEQ multiplex PCR reads, giving one row per CDR3 protein. The top ten clones hold roughly 0.3% of a sample with more than 95,000 distinct CDR3 sequences, roughly 93% of them seen once. J lost 5 bases, V lost 5 bases, and 7 bases had no gene match. CDR1 and CDR2 from the germline V gene are SGDLS and YYNGEE. This CDR3 is 15 amino acids long.

Sequencing was carried out using CD8+ T cells from PBMCs. The chain combines TRBV9 with TRBJ1-5, with 10 bases fitting TRBD1. The source of this sequence is a human donor with multiple sclerosis. In nucleotides, the CDR3 is TGTGCCAGCAGTGCCAGGGACAGGGGATATCAGCCCCAGCATTTT. This gives the protein CASSARDRGYQPQHF.